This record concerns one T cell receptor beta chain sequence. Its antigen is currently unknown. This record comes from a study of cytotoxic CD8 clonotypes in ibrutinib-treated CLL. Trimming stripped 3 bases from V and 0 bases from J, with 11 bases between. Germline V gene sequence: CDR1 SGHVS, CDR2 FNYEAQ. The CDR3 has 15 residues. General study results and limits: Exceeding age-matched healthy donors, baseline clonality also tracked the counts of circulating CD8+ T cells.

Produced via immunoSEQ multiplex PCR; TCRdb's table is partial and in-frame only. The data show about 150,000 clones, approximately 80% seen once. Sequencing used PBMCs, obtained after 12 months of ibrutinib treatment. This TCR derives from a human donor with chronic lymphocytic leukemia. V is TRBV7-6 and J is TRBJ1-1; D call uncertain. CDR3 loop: CASSFEARLNTEAFF. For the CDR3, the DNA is TGTGCCAGCAGCTTCGAAGCCAGGTTGAACACTGAAGCTTTCTTT.